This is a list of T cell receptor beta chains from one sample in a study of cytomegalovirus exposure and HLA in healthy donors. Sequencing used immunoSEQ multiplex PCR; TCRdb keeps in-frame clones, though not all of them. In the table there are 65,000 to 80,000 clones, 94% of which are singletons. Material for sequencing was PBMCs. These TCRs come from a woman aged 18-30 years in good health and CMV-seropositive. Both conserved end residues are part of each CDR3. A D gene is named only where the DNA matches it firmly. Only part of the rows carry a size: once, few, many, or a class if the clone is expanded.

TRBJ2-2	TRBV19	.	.	CASSIQRSAGELFF	TGTGCCAGTAGTATCCAACGCAGCGCCGGGGAGCTGTTTTTT
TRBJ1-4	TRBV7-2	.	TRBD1	CASSLVTGAGEKLFF	TGTGCCAGCAGCTTAGTAACAGGGGCAGGAGAAAAACTGTTTTTT
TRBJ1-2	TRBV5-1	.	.	CASSLETLLRDGYTF	TGCGCCAGCAGCTTGGAGACCCTCCTTCGGGATGGCTACACCTTC
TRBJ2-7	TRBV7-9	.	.	CAISGASSSYEQYF	TGTGCCATAAGTGGGGCGTCAAGCTCCTACGAGCAGTACTTC
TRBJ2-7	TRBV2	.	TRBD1	CASSDQGQDYEQYF	TGTGCCAGCAGTGATCAGGGACAGGACTACGAGCAGTACTTC
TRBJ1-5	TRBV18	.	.	CASSPRGGFETAPRQPQHF	TGTGCCAGCTCACCAAGGGGCGGCTTTGAAACTGCCCCGAGGCAGCCCCAGCATTTT
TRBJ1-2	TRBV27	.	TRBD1	CASSLSPRQGTGYTF	TGTGCCAGCAGTTTATCCCCGAGACAGGGGACTGGCTACACCTTC
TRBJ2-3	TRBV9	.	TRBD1	CASSVGGQGDTQYF	TGTGCCAGCAGCGTAGGAGGACAGGGGGATACGCAGTATTTT
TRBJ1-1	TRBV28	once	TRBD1	CASSHYRGRTEAFF	TGTGCCAGCAGTCATTACAGGGGGCGCACTGAAGCTTTCTTT
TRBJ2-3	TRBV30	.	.	CAWSRTRAEGLDTQYF	TGTGCCTGGAGCCGGACACGAGCGGAGGGGTTAGATACGCAGTATTTT
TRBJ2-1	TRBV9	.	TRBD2	CASSDLAGGFIYEQFF	TGTGCCAGCAGCGACCTGGCGGGGGGGTTCATATATGAGCAGTTCTTC
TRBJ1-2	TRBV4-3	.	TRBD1	CASSHDGGAGGRLGYTF	TGCGCCAGCAGCCACGACGGAGGGGCAGGGGGCCGTCTTGGCTACACCTTC
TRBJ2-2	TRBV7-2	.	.	CASSRRRDLNTGELFF	TGTGCCAGCAGCCGAAGACGGGACTTGAACACCGGGGAGCTGTTTTTT
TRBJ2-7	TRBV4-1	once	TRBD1	CASSQGDSPLEQYF	TGCGCCAGCAGCCAGGGGGACAGCCCCCTCGAGCAGTACTTC
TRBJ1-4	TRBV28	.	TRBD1	CASSPGGALEKLFF	TGTGCCAGCAGTCCAGGGGGCGCTTTGGAAAAACTGTTTTTT
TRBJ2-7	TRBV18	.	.	CASSPLVPREQYF	TGTGCCAGCTCACCCCTAGTTCCACGGGAGCAGTACTTC
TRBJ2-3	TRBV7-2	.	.	CASSRPRDFSTDTQYF	TGTGCCAGCAGCCGCCCCCGGGACTTTAGCACAGATACGCAGTATTTT
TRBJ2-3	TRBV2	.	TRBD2	CASSPPTSGLTDTQYF	TGTGCCAGCAGCCCTCCCACTAGCGGGCTCACAGATACGCAGTATTTT
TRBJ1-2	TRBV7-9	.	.	CASSARTGYGYTF	TGTGCCAGCAGCGCGCGAACGGGATATGGCTACACCTTC
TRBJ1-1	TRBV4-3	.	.	CASSHIAGETEAFF	TGCGCCAGCAGCCACATAGCTGGGGAGACTGAAGCTTTCTTT
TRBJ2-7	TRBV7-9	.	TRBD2	CASSFGLAGHRSYEQYF	TGTGCCAGCAGCTTCGGACTAGCGGGACACCGCTCCTACGAGCAGTACTTC
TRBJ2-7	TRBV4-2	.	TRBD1	CASSQGIGQGAFGYHEQYF	TGTGCCAGCAGCCAAGGGATTGGACAGGGGGCTTTTGGTTACCACGAGCAGTACTTC
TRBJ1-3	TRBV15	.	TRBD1	CATSKTRQGAYTIYF	TGTGCCACCAGCAAAACTAGACAGGGGGCCTACACCATATATTTT
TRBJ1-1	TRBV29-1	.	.	CSVEQDYTEAFF	TGCAGCGTTGAACAGGACTACACTGAAGCTTTCTTT
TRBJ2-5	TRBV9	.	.	CASKAAGKETQYF	TGTGCCAGCAAGGCGGCAGGGAAAGAGACCCAGTACTTC
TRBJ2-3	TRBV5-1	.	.	CASSSTDTQYF	TGCGCCAGCTCCAGTACAGATACGCAGTATTTT
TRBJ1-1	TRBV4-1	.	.	CASSFAGENTEAFF	TGCGCCAGCAGCTTCGCAGGGGAGAATACTGAAGCTTTCTTT
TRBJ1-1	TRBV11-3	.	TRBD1	CASSFSTGGTEAFF	TGTGCCAGCAGCTTCTCGACAGGGGGCACTGAAGCTTTCTTT
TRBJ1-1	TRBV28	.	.	CASSSTPGDGSTEAFF	TGTGCCAGCAGTTCAACCCCAGGGGACGGTTCCACTGAAGCTTTCTTT
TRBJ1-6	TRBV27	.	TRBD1	CASSSRDREPPLHF	TGTGCCAGCAGTTCACGGGACAGAGAACCTCCTCTCCACTTT
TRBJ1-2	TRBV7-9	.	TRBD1	CASSLHLGQGDGYTF	TGTGCCAGCAGCTTACATCTGGGACAGGGTGATGGCTACACCTTC
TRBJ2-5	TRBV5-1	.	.	CASSLVSQETQYF	TGCGCCAGCAGCTTGGTGAGTCAAGAGACCCAGTACTTC
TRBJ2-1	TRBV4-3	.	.	CASSQGRRTYNEQFF	TGCGCCAGCAGCCAAGGACGGAGGACTTACAATGAGCAGTTCTTC